This entry features one T cell receptor (beta chain) sequence. Its antigen is unknown. Random hexamers were used to reverse transcribe an amount of about 0.45 to 1 ug RNA. TCRdb reprocessed the immunoSEQ multiplex PCR reads via MiXCR and lists one record per CDR3 protein. This sample carries approximately 160,000 distinct CDR3 sequences, roughly 95% of them seen once, and the ten largest clones take roughly 0.12%. These data come from a study of CD8 T cells in Susac syndrome. About the research overall: Among sequenced Susac syndrome patients, over five had active disease and eight were in remission. Patients with Susac syndrome had blood drawn and were at that point therapy-naive, on corticosteroids, or on intravenous immunoglobulin alone.

CD8+ and CD4+ T cells were negatively isolated; TEMRA cells were FACS-enriched. Germline loops: CDR1 MNHEY, CDR2 SVGEGT. The CDR3 contains 15 residues. Trimming removed 2 bases at V and 5 bases at J, with 15 bases between. Study conclusions and caveats: CD4+ T cell repertoires in Susac syndrome exhibited no evidence of clonal expansion.

The J gene is TRBJ2-5, the V gene TRBV6-2 or TRBV6-3; D might be TRBD1 (5 bases). This clonotype was sampled from a human donor with Susac syndrome. The sample consisted of CD4+ T cells from PBMCs. As DNA, the CDR3 is TGTGCCAGCAGTTACGATTCGGTTCCAGGGGAGACCCAGTACTTC. Translated, it gives CASSYDSVPGETQYF.